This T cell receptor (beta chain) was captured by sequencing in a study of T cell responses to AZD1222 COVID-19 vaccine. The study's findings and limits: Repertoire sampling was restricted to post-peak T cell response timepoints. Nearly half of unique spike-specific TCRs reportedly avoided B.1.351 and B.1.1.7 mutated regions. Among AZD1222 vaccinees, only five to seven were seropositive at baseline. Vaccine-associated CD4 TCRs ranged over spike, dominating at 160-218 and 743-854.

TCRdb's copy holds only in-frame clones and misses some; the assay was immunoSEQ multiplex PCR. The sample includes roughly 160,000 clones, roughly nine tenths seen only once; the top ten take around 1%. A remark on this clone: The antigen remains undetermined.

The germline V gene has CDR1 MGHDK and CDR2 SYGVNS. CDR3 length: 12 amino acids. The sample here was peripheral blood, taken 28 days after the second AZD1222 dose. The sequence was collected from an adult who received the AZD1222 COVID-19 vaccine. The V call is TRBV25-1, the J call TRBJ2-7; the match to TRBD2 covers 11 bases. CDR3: CASGGVRNEQYF. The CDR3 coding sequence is TGTGCTAGCGGGGGGGTTCGGAACGAGCAGTACTTC.